The 4 T cell receptor beta chains below come from one sample, sequenced in a study of CD8+ T cells in alopecia areata. cDNA serving as the sequencing template came from extracted, reverse transcribed RNA. Method: immunoSEQ multiplex PCR; TCRdb's copy keeps in-frame clones and lacks some. This table has approximately 82,000 clones, approximately 50% appearing once. The sequencing input was NKG2D-high CD8+ T cells sorted from blood. The receptor source for this set is a human donor with alopecia areata.

J is TRBJ2-7 and V is TRBV5-1, with a possible D match to TRBD2 (5 bases). CDR1 and CDR2 from the germline V gene are SGHRS and YFSETQ. Between the trimmed V and J ends, which lost 1 base and 6 bases, there was a span of 14 bases. The CDR3 has 14 residues. CDR3 in DNA: TGCGCCAGCAGCTTGTACCAGGATGGAGGCGAGCAGTACTTC. This encodes CASSLYQDGGEQYF.

The table lists this clone with a few counts. One junction end disagrees with the germline gene, perhaps due to a read error. The V gene is TRBV29-1, the J gene TRBJ1-1; D is possibly TRBD1 (5 bases). CDR1 is SQVTM and CDR2 is ANQGSEA in the germline V gene. The CDR3 runs 10 residues. The DNA of the CDR3 is TGCAGCGTTAAAGACAGAGAAGCTTTCTTT. It translates to CSVKDREAFF.

This chain connects TRBV27 to TRBJ2-5; perhaps TRBD1 as D (6 bases). Germline V gene data show CDR1 as MNHEY and CDR2 as SMNVEV (reference sequence). V gave up 2 bases and J gave up 5 bases, with 12 bases separating them. CDR3 length: 14 amino acids. In nucleotides, the CDR3 is TGTGCCAGCAGTTTAATAGGGGGTCGGGAGACCCAGTACTTC. Protein: CASSLIGGRETQYF.

The chain carries TRBV7-2 and TRBJ2-1; D call uncertain. The germline CDR1 and CDR2 sequences are SGHTA and FQGNSA. The CDR3 totals 14 residues. V was trimmed by 3 bases and J by 8 bases, leaving 14 bases between them. Written as DNA, the CDR3 is TGTGCCAGCAGCTTCGTGCTTGTGGGCGATGAGCAGTTCTTC. Translated, it gives CASSFVLVGDEQFF.